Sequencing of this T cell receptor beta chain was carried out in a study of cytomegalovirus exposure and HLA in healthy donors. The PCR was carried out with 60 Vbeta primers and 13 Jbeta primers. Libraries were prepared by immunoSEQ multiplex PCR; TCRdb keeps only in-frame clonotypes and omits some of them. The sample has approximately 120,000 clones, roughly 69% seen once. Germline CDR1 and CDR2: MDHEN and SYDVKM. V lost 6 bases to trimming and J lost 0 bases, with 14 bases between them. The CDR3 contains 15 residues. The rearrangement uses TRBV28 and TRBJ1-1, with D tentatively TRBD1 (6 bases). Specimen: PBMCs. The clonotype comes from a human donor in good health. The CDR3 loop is CASRRTELMNTEAFF. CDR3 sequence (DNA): TGTGCCAGCAGACGGACAGAGTTGATGAACACTGAAGCTTTCTTT.